Presented here are 7 T cell receptor beta chains from one specimen sequenced in a study of OX40 agonist ivuxolimab in advanced cancers. Clones were read by immunoSEQ multiplex PCR, and TCRdb kept only the in-frame ones, dropping some. The sample has roughly 90,000 clones, approximately 91% seen once. Sequences were derived from CD4+ or CD8+ T cells sorted from blood, sampled in a trial of the OX40 agonist ivuxolimab. The source of these receptors is an adult with an advanced solid tumor such as melanoma, head and neck, liver or kidney cancer.

This clone is a singleton in its sample. V is TRBV18 and J is TRBJ2-7, with TRBD2 as a possible D gene (7 bases). V was trimmed by 0 bases and J by 3 bases, leaving 15 bases between them. The CDR3 consists of 16 residues. Germline V gene sequence: CDR1 KGHSH, CDR2 LQKENI. DNA for the CDR3: TGTGCCAGCTCACCACCTGGGGGGGCCCGCCTCTACGAGCAGTACTTC. This encodes CASSPPGGARLYEQYF.

The chain is built from TRBV30 and TRBJ2-7; perhaps TRBD2 as D (5 bases). CDR1 GTSNPN and CDR2 SVGIG come from the germline V gene (reference sequence). The V end was cut by 2 bases, the J end by 2 bases, with 10 bases between. The CDR3 totals 13 residues. For the CDR3, the DNA is TGTGCCTGGAGTATCGACGGGACCTACGAGCAGTACTTC. Translation: CAWSIDGTYEQYF.

As for this clone: The same CDR3 is also encoded by other DNA sequences in this sample. The rearrangement links TRBV5-4 to TRBJ2-7; D is perhaps TRBD1 or TRBD2 (5 bases each). From germline, CDR1 is SGHNT and CDR2 YYREEE (reference sequence). This CDR3 has 14 residues. With 1 base removed from V and 1 base from J, the gap between germline ends came to 9 bases. This chain's CDR3 is CASSLQGVSYEQYF. DNA of the CDR3: TGTGCCAGCAGCTTGCAGGGAGTATCCTACGAGCAGTACTTC.

The V and J genes are TRBV5-6 and TRBJ2-2; 10 bases match TRBD2. CDR1 is SGHDT and CDR2 is YYEEEE in the germline V gene. This CDR3 comprises 16 residues. V gave up 4 bases and J gave up 1 base; unmatched junction bases: 4. CDR3 region: CASSLRLAGNTGELFF. Written as DNA, the CDR3 is TGTGCCAGCAGCCTAAGACTAGCGGGGAACACCGGGGAGCTGTTTTTT.

The J gene is TRBJ2-7, the V gene TRBV11-2, with unresolved D. V lost 5 bases and J lost 3, with 2 bases in between. The CDR3 totals 10 residues. The germline V gene has CDR1 SGHAT and CDR2 FQNNGV. CDR3 sequence reads: CASSNYEQYF. The CDR3, as DNA: TGTGCCAGCAGCAACTACGAGCAGTACTTC.

The rearrangement links TRBV7-7 to TRBJ2-2; tentative D call: TRBD1 (6 bases). The CDR3 has 15 amino acids. The V gene lost 1 base and the J gene lost 4 bases, with 10 bases spanning the gap. CDR1 SSHAT and CDR2 FNYEAQ come from the germline V gene (reference sequence). In DNA, the CDR3 is TGTGCCAGCAGCTTAGGGGGGCAGAGCACCGGGGAGCTGTTTTTT. It is translated as CASSLGGQSTGELFF. Drawing the rest from reference TRBV7-7 and TRBJ2-2, the complete variable domain is GAGVSQSPRYKVTKRGQDVTLRCDPISSHATLYWYQQALGQGPEFLTYFNYEAQPDKSGLPSDRFSAERPEGSISTLTIQRTEQRDSAMYRCASSLGGQSTGELFFGEGSRLTVL.

J is TRBJ2-1 and V is TRBV7-2; 12 nucleotides line up with TRBD1. There are 16 residues in the CDR3. Germline CDR1 SGHTA, CDR2 FQGNSA. V lost 5 bases and J lost 8; bases outside the gene matches: 10. The CDR3 sequence is CASSVRDRGHQHEQFF. CDR3 DNA sequence: TGTGCCAGCAGCGTTCGGGACAGGGGGCATCAGCATGAGCAGTTCTTC.